The T cell receptor beta chain described here comes from a study of OX40 agonist ivuxolimab in advanced cancers. Broader study findings: Expanded clones were, on average, more numerous among CD8+ T cells than CD4+.

Looked up from germline, CDR1 is SGHTA and CDR2 is FQGTGA. CDR3 length: 14 residues. Trimming cost V 2 bases and J 4 bases, with 10 bases left between them. On this clone: The antigen remains unidentified.

Data came from immunoSEQ multiplex PCR; TCRdb stores just in-frame clones and leaves some out. The sample includes tens of thousands of clones, about 89% of them seen just once. The sample was CD4+ or CD8+ T cells sorted from blood, taken in a trial of the OX40 agonist ivuxolimab. The chain recombines TRBV7-3 with TRBJ2-3; D is undetermined. The TCR comes from an adult with an advanced solid tumor such as melanoma, head and neck, liver or kidney cancer. The CDR3 DNA sequence: TGTGCCAGCAGCTTAGCATCTAGGGCAGATACGCAGTATTTT. Translated, it gives CASSLASRADTQYF.